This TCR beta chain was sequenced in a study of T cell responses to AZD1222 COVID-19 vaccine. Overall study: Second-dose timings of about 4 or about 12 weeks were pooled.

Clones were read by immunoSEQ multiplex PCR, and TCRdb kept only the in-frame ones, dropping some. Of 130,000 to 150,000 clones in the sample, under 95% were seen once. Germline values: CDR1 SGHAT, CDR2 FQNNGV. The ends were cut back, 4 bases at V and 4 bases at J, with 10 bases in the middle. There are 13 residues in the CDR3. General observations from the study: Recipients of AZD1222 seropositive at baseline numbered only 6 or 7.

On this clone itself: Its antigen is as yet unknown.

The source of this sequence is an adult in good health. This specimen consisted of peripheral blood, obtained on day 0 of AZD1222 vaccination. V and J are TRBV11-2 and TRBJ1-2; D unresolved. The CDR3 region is CASSSHSVYGYTF. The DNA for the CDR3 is TGTGCCAGCAGCTCTCATTCGGTCTATGGCTACACCTTC.